This T cell receptor beta chain was profiled in a study of T cell changes during pregnancy in multiple sclerosis. Generated by immunoSEQ multiplex PCR, the TCRdb table keeps only in-frame clones and is missing some. The sample holds under 75,000 clones; about 90% are singletons and the top ten take nearly 0.5%. This clone was counted once. Sequenced here: CD4+ T cells from peripheral blood mononuclear cells, sampled after pregnancy. The clonotype comes from a female donor in good health, enrolled as a control in a pregnancy study.

The CDR3 DNA reads TGTGCCAGTAGTATAGATAGGACAGGGGGACTAAACGCTTTCTTT. It specifies CASSIDRTGGLNAFF. The chain employs TRBV19 and TRBJ1-1, with 10 bases that match TRBD1. Per germline, CDR1 LNHDA and CDR2 SQIVND (reference sequence). The CDR3 is made up of 15 amino acids. V lost 0 bases, J lost 11 bases, and 9 bases stayed unmatched.